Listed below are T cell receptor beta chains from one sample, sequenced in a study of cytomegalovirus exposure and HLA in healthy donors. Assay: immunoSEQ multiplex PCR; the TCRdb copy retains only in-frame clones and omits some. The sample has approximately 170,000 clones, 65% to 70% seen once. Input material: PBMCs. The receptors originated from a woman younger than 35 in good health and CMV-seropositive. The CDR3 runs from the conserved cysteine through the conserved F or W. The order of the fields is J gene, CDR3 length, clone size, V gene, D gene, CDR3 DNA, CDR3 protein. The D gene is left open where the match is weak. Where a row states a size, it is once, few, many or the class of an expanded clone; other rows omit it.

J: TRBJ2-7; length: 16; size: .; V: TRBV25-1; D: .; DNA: TGTGCCAGCAGTGCCCCCGGGATTAGCGGATCCTACGAGCAGTACTTC; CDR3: CASSAPGISGSYEQYF
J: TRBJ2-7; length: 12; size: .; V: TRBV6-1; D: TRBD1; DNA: TGTGCCAGCAGATTAACAGGGGTCGAGCAGTACTTC; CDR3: CASRLTGVEQYF
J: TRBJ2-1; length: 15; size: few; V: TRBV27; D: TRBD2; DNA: TGTGCCAGCAGTCGGCGGGAGGGCCTGATGTATGAGCAGTTCTTC; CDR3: CASSRREGLMYEQFF
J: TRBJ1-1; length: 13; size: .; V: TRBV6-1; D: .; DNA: TGTGCCAGCAGGATACAGGGTTACACTGAAGCTTTCTTT; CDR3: CASRIQGYTEAFF
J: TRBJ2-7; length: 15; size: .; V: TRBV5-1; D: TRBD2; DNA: TGCGCCAGCAGCTTAGGGCTAGCGGCCTCCTACGAGCAGTACTTC; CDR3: CASSLGLAASYEQYF
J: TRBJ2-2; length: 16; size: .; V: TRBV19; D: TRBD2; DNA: TGTGCCAGTAGTGTCTGGACTAGCGGCAACACCGGGGAGCTGTTTTTT; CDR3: CASSVWTSGNTGELFF
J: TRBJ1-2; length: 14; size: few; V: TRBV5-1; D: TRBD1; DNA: TGCGCCAGCAGTAGACAGGGGGCGAGGGATGGCTACACCTTC; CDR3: CASSRQGARDGYTF
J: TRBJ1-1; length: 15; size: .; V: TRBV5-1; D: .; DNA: TGCGCCAGCAGCTTGAATCGAATGGGGGGCACTGAAGCTTTCTTT; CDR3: CASSLNRMGGTEAFF
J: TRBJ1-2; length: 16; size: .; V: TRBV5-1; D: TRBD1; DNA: TGCGCCAGCAGCCCTTCGGGACAGGGAAGCGGATATGGCTACACCTTC; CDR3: CASSPSGQGSGYGYTF
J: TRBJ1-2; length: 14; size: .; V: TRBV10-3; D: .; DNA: TGTGCCATCAGTGGACATGAACAGAACTATGGCTACACCTTC; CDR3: CAISGHEQNYGYTF
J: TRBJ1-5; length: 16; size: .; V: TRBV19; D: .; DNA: TGTGCCAGTAGTATAGATCCTTACAGGGTCAATCAGCCCCAGCATTTT; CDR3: CASSIDPYRVNQPQHF
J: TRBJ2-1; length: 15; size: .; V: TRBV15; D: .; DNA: TGTGCCACCAGCCCCGAGGGAGCCTCCTACAATGAGCAGTTCTTC; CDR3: CATSPEGASYNEQFF
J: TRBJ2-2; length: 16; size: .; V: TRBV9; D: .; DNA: TGTGCCAGCAGCCTTAACCCAGGGGCGAACACCGGGGAGCTGTTTTTT; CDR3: CASSLNPGANTGELFF
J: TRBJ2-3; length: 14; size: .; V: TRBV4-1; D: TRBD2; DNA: TGCGCCAGCAGCCAATTGGCGGGAGAGGATACGCAGTATTTT; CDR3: CASSQLAGEDTQYF
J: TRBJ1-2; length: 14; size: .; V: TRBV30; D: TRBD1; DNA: TGTGCCTGGAGTGTAGGGACAGGGCAAATCGGCTACACCTTC; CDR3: CAWSVGTGQIGYTF
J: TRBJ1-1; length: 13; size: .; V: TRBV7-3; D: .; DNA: TGTGCCAGCAGCTCACAAGTGAACACTGAAGCTTTCTTT; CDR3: CASSSQVNTEAFF